This T cell receptor (beta chain) was identified during a study of blood T cells in healthy people across ages. The CDR3 sequence is 11 residues long. V lost 5 bases and J lost 6, with 5 bases in between. Germline V gene sequence: CDR1 SGHTA, CDR2 FQGNSA. In its sample, this clonotype was seen a few times. The antigen is undetermined. Through a sample-barcoded 5' primer and a J-beta primer mix, a second PCR was run for roughly 7 to 12 cycles. TCRdb analysed the 5' RACE reads with MiXCR anew, one entry per CDR3 protein. The table has about 400,000 distinct CDR3 sequences, about 55% seen once. Whole-study findings and limits: Unknown donor CMV status possibly confounded expanded clonotype changes.

Healthy individuals of Caucasian origin from Russia, aged 6 to 90, served as donors. Sequencing used blood. This clonotype was sampled from a man in his fifties or sixties in good health. This chain connects TRBV7-2 to TRBJ2-4; no reliable D call. In nucleotides, the CDR3 is TGTGCCAGCAGCACCCTAAACATTCAGTACTTC. It yields the protein CASSTLNIQYF.